The rows below give T cell receptor beta chains drawn from one sample of a study of response to subunit inactivated influenza vaccine. Using its own MiXCR run on the RT-PCR reads, TCRdb lists one record per CDR3 protein. The top ten clones hold 3% to 3.5% of a sample with around 530,000 distinct CDR3 sequences, 15% to 20% of them seen once. The starting material was CD4+ T cells sorted from PBMCs, obtained roughly 24 months after vaccination. The source of these receptors is a man aged 45 to 75 who received an inactivated influenza vaccine. Each CDR3 is given with its conserved first and last residue. Each record gives: D gene, CDR3 length, J gene, clone size, V gene, CDR3 protein, CDR3 DNA. The D gene is left open where the match is weak. Only part of the rows carry a size: once, few, many, or a class if the clone is expanded.

D gene: .
CDR3 length: 13
J gene: TRBJ2-5
clone size: few
V gene: TRBV14
CDR3 protein: CASSQWGRETQYF
CDR3 DNA: TGTGCCAGCAGCCAGTGGGGACGGGAGACCCAGTACTTC

D gene: .
CDR3 length: 13
J gene: TRBJ2-5
clone size: few
V gene: TRBV9
CDR3 protein: CASSVGSEETQYF
CDR3 DNA: TGTGCCAGCAGCGTAGGTAGCGAAGAGACCCAGTACTTC

D gene: TRBD2
CDR3 length: 16
J gene: TRBJ2-1
clone size: few
V gene: TRBV4-2
CDR3 protein: CASSQVTSGGANEQFF
CDR3 DNA: TGTGCCAGCAGCCAAGTTACTAGCGGGGGGGCCAATGAGCAGTTCTTC

D gene: .
CDR3 length: 13
J gene: TRBJ2-5
clone size: .
V gene: TRBV5-1
CDR3 protein: CASSPQGEETQYF
CDR3 DNA: TGCGCCAGCAGCCCACAGGGTGAGGAGACCCAGTACTTC

D gene: .
CDR3 length: 12
J gene: TRBJ2-7
clone size: .
V gene: TRBV6-6
CDR3 protein: CASSLQVSEQYF
CDR3 DNA: TGTGCCAGCAGTCTCCAGGTGAGCGAGCAGTACTTC

D gene: .
CDR3 length: 15
J gene: TRBJ1-2
clone size: .
V gene: TRBV2
CDR3 protein: CASSEEGSIRYGYTF
CDR3 DNA: TGTGCCAGCAGTGAAGAAGGGTCAATACGCTATGGCTACACCTTC

D gene: .
CDR3 length: 14
J gene: TRBJ1-1
clone size: .
V gene: TRBV27
CDR3 protein: CASRPLRGNTEAFF
CDR3 DNA: TGTGCCAGCAGACCCCTTCGAGGGAACACTGAAGCTTTCTTT

D gene: .
CDR3 length: 15
J gene: TRBJ1-3
clone size: .
V gene: TRBV3-1
CDR3 protein: CASSQVREPGNTIYF
CDR3 DNA: TGTGCCAGCAGCCAAGTCAGGGAGCCTGGAAACACCATATATTTT

D gene: .
CDR3 length: 13
J gene: TRBJ2-1
clone size: .
V gene: TRBV5-6
CDR3 protein: CASSLPRYNEQFF
CDR3 DNA: TGTGCCAGCAGCTTGCCTCGGTACAATGAGCAGTTCTTC

D gene: TRBD2
CDR3 length: 16
J gene: TRBJ2-3
clone size: few
V gene: TRBV7-9
CDR3 protein: CASSPPGTSVSDTQYF
CDR3 DNA: TGTGCCAGCAGCCCCCCCGGGACTAGCGTATCAGATACGCAGTATTTT

D gene: TRBD2
CDR3 length: 19
J gene: TRBJ2-7
clone size: .
V gene: TRBV11-2
CDR3 protein: CASSSQWGAAGVFSYEQYF
CDR3 DNA: TGTGCCAGCAGCAGCCAATGGGGGGCAGCGGGAGTTTTCTCCTACGAGCAGTACTTC

D gene: TRBD2
CDR3 length: 14
J gene: TRBJ2-1
clone size: few
V gene: TRBV6-1
CDR3 protein: CASKLAGGPGEQFF
CDR3 DNA: TGTGCCAGCAAATTAGCGGGGGGGCCGGGTGAGCAGTTCTTC

D gene: TRBD1
CDR3 length: 16
J gene: TRBJ1-2
clone size: few
V gene: TRBV12-3/TRBV12-4
CDR3 protein: CASSLGTGQGGYGYTF
CDR3 DNA: TGTGCCAGCAGTCTAGGAACGGGACAGGGGGGCTATGGCTACACCTTC

D gene: TRBD2
CDR3 length: 13
J gene: TRBJ2-7
clone size: .
V gene: TRBV12-3/TRBV12-4
CDR3 protein: CASSNSGGYEQYF
CDR3 DNA: TGTGCCAGCAGCAATAGCGGGGGCTACGAGCAGTACTTC

D gene: .
CDR3 length: 14
J gene: TRBJ1-2
clone size: .
V gene: TRBV6-1
CDR3 protein: CASSDAFSNYGYTF
CDR3 DNA: TGTGCCAGCAGCGACGCGTTCAGTAACTATGGCTACACCTTC

D gene: .
CDR3 length: 14
J gene: TRBJ2-7
clone size: .
V gene: TRBV12-3/TRBV12-4
CDR3 protein: CASSPGAGPYEQYF
CDR3 DNA: TGTGCCAGCAGTCCCGGGGCCGGACCATACGAGCAGTACTTC

D gene: TRBD1
CDR3 length: 13
J gene: TRBJ2-7
clone size: few
V gene: TRBV25-1
CDR3 protein: CASARQGGYEQYF
CDR3 DNA: TGTGCCAGCGCCCGACAGGGGGGCTACGAGCAGTACTTC

D gene: TRBD1
CDR3 length: 15
J gene: TRBJ2-7
clone size: .
V gene: TRBV20-1
CDR3 protein: CSARDLQGAQDEQYF
CDR3 DNA: TGCAGTGCTAGAGATCTACAGGGGGCGCAGGACGAGCAGTACTTC

D gene: TRBD1
CDR3 length: 14
J gene: TRBJ1-1
clone size: once
V gene: TRBV30
CDR3 protein: CAWSITGANTEAFF
CDR3 DNA: TGTGCCTGGAGCATAACAGGGGCGAACACTGAAGCTTTCTTT

D gene: .
CDR3 length: 13
J gene: TRBJ2-1
clone size: few
V gene: TRBV12-3/TRBV12-4
CDR3 protein: CASSLAHNNEQFF
CDR3 DNA: TGTGCCAGCAGTTTAGCACATAACAATGAGCAGTTCTTC

D gene: .
CDR3 length: 15
J gene: TRBJ2-5
clone size: .
V gene: TRBV7-9
CDR3 protein: CASSRGSGVQETQYF
CDR3 DNA: TGTGCCAGCAGTAGAGGTAGCGGAGTTCAAGAGACCCAGTACTTC

D gene: TRBD1
CDR3 length: 16
J gene: TRBJ2-2
clone size: .
V gene: TRBV7-2
CDR3 protein: CASSLFRTGNTGELFF
CDR3 DNA: TGTGCCAGCAGCTTATTTCGGACAGGGAACACCGGGGAGCTGTTTTTT

D gene: .
CDR3 length: 14
J gene: TRBJ2-1
clone size: .
V gene: TRBV6-2/TRBV6-3
CDR3 protein: CASRNTFMNDEQFF
CDR3 DNA: TGTGCCAGCAGAAATACCTTCATGAACGATGAGCAGTTCTTC

D gene: .
CDR3 length: 11
J gene: TRBJ2-1
clone size: many
V gene: TRBV6-1
CDR3 protein: CASSEEASRFF
CDR3 DNA: TGTGCCAGCAGTGAAGAAGCTAGCCGGTTCTTC

D gene: .
CDR3 length: 14
J gene: TRBJ2-3
clone size: few
V gene: TRBV9
CDR3 protein: CASSALGSTDTQYF
CDR3 DNA: TGTGCCAGCAGCGCGCTCGGGAGCACAGATACGCAGTATTTT

D gene: .
CDR3 length: 16
J gene: TRBJ2-2
clone size: few
V gene: TRBV4-3
CDR3 protein: CASSQDNAAGWGELFF
CDR3 DNA: TGCGCCAGCAGCCAAGATAATGCAGCAGGATGGGGGGAGCTGTTTTTT

D gene: TRBD1
CDR3 length: 15
J gene: TRBJ1-2
clone size: few
V gene: TRBV25-1
CDR3 protein: CASSADLGQGSGYTF
CDR3 DNA: TGTGCCAGCAGTGCAGATCTAGGACAGGGGAGTGGCTACACCTTC

D gene: TRBD1
CDR3 length: 14
J gene: TRBJ2-5
clone size: few
V gene: TRBV12-3/TRBV12-4
CDR3 protein: CASSIQGARETQYF
CDR3 DNA: TGTGCCAGCAGCATACAGGGGGCGCGGGAGACCCAGTACTTC

D gene: TRBD1
CDR3 length: 14
J gene: TRBJ2-1
clone size: few
V gene: TRBV12-3/TRBV12-4
CDR3 protein: CASSHGQVTNEQFF
CDR3 DNA: TGTGCCAGCAGTCACGGACAGGTCACCAATGAGCAGTTCTTC

D gene: .
CDR3 length: 14
J gene: TRBJ1-1
clone size: .
V gene: TRBV4-1
CDR3 protein: CASSPLSGAFGAFF
CDR3 DNA: TGCGCCAGCAGCCCTCTATCGGGGGCATTTGGGGCTTTCTTT

D gene: .
CDR3 length: 14
J gene: TRBJ1-2
clone size: .
V gene: TRBV27
CDR3 protein: CASSLSWDGADYTF
CDR3 DNA: TGTGCCAGCAGTTTATCATGGGACGGGGCCGACTACACCTTC